The next 2 T cell receptor beta chains were all read from a single sample in a study of cytomegalovirus exposure and HLA in healthy donors. The PCR employed 60 Vbeta primers together with 13 Jbeta primers. Profiling relied on immunoSEQ multiplex PCR, and the TCRdb table lists in-frame clones only, not all of them. Found here are about 140,000 clones, roughly 81% of them singletons; the top ten hold around 1.5%. Input material: PBMCs. The source is a female donor in good health and CMV-seronegative.

The chain uses TRBV7-2 and TRBJ2-3; D perhaps matches TRBD2 (7 bases). This CDR3 region has 14 residues. Trimming stripped 5 bases from V and 1 base from J, with 10 bases between. Per germline, CDR1 SGHTA and CDR2 FQGNSA. CDR3 bases: TGTGCCAGCAGCCCGGGGGGCGGCACAGATACGCAGTATTTT. Its protein product is CASSPGGGTDTQYF.

Concerning this clone: The junction and the germline gene differ at one end; a read error may be behind it. The sample carries other DNA sequences with the same CDR3. The rearrangement joins TRBV6-6 to TRBJ1-2; D possibly corresponds to TRBD1 (5 bases). Germline CDR1 is MNHNY and CDR2 is SVGAGI (reference sequence). The length of the CDR3 is 13 residues. The CDR3 here is CASSSTDLGSYTF. CDR3 nucleotides: TGCGCCAGCAGTTCGACAGACCTTGGAAGCTACACCTTC.